This entry lists 20 T cell receptor beta chains sequenced from one sample in a study of post-analysis software for immune sequencing data. Overall study results and limits: Patients showed TRBV5-6, TRBV5-1 and TRBV20-1 among 4 or 5 TRBV segments more frequent than in controls.

These receptors are not linked to any known antigen. Unique molecular identifiers had been added to the TCR beta cDNA libraries. TCRdb re-called the PCR reads through MiXCR, storing one row per CDR3 protein. The data contain 650,000 to 850,000 distinct CDR3 sequences, about 45% of them seen just once; the ten biggest clones take up 4% to 5%. The sequenced sample was blood. The receptor source for this set is a girl aged 10-17 years with multiple sclerosis.

This clonotype came up once. The genes are TRBV27 and TRBJ2-7, with TRBD1 matching over 7 bases. V shed 5 bases, J shed 4 bases, and the junction held 11 bases outside the gene matches. Per germline, CDR1 MNHEY and CDR2 SMNVEV (reference sequence). There are 15 residues in the CDR3. The CDR3 nucleotides are TGTGCCAGCAGTCAAGGACAGGTTTTGATTTACGAGCAGTACTTC. This sequence encodes CASSQGQVLIYEQYF.

This clonotype showed up just a few times. The chain recombines TRBV27 with TRBJ2-7; D is perhaps TRBD2 (6 bases). Trimming left V 5 bases short and J 0 bases short, with 14 bases between. The CDR3 has 15 amino acids. CDR1 MNHEY and CDR2 SMNVEV come from the germline V gene (reference sequence). The CDR3 is CASSKGTGSSYEQYF. In DNA form, the CDR3 reads TGTGCCAGCAGTAAAGGGACTGGAAGCTCCTACGAGCAGTACTTC.

This clonotype was observed a few times. This sequence joins TRBV29-1 and TRBJ2-1, with TRBD2 matching over 14 bases. The CDR3 runs to 16 residues. Germline V gene data show CDR1 as SQVTM and CDR2 as ANQGSEA. The V segment lost 3 bases and the J segment 7 bases; nucleotides outside the gene matches: 8. CDR3 amino acids: CSVEGLAGATGNEQFF. CDR3 bases: TGCAGCGTTGAGGGACTAGCGGGAGCCACAGGGAATGAGCAGTTCTTC.

A few counts support this clonotype. This chain links TRBV29-1 with TRBJ1-2, with TRBD1 identical over 10 bases. The CDR3 contains 13 residues. V was pared by 7 bases and J by 7 bases, with 9 bases of the junction left unmatched. Germline V gene data show CDR1 as SQVTM and CDR2 as ANQGSEA. The CDR3 is CSARDRGDGGYTF. CDR3 DNA sequence: TGCAGCGCTCGGGACAGGGGTGACGGTGGCTACACCTTC.

This chain links TRBV12-3 or TRBV12-4 with TRBJ2-7; the D gene is possibly TRBD2 (5 bases). Between the trimmed V and J ends, which lost 5 bases and 0 bases, there was a span of 14 bases. The length of the CDR3 is 15 residues. The CDR3 reads CASSNTGEISYEQYF. The CDR3 coding sequence is TGTGCCAGCAGTAATACCGGGGAGATCTCCTACGAGCAGTACTTC.

The chain uses TRBV20-1 and TRBJ1-5, with D possibly matching TRBD1 (5 bases). Germline CDR1 DFQATT, CDR2 SNEGSKA (reference sequence). The length of the CDR3 is 16 residues. V was pared by 4 bases and J by 4 bases, with 20 bases between. The CDR3 sequence: CSAMKSGTFINQPQHF. The CDR3 coding sequence is TGCAGTGCTATGAAGTCCGGGACCTTCATTAATCAGCCCCAGCATTTT.

This chain connects TRBV5-1 to TRBJ2-7, with D hard to call. Deletions cut 1 base from V and 6 bases from J, with 8 bases between. Germline CDR1 is SGHRS and CDR2 is YFSETQ. This CDR3 has 12 amino acids. The CDR3 is CASSLPQSEQYF. The DNA for the CDR3 is TGCGCCAGCAGCTTGCCACAATCCGAGCAGTACTTC.

The chain is built from TRBV12-3 or TRBV12-4 and TRBJ2-4; TRBD2 is a possible D gene (6 bases). This CDR3 has 14 amino acids. The ends were cut back, 0 bases at V and 13 bases at J, with 16 bases in the middle. CDR3 residues: CASSLAGGAYGQYF. CDR3 nucleotides: TGTGCCAGCAGTTTAGCGGGAGGTGCCTACGGGCAGTACTTC.

This clonotype showed up just a few times. The V gene is TRBV6-1, the J gene TRBJ2-7; 7 nucleotides agree with TRBD1. This CDR3 region has 13 residues. Looked up from germline, CDR1 is MNHNS and CDR2 is SASEGT. V lost 5 bases and J lost 3; bases outside the gene matches: 4. The CDR3 is CASSTGQNYEQYF. In nucleotides, the CDR3 is TGTGCCAGCAGTACGGGACAGAACTACGAGCAGTACTTC.

The V call is TRBV27, the J call TRBJ1-5; D is possibly TRBD1 (6 bases). The CDR3 is 16 residues long. The germline gives CDR1 MNHEY, CDR2 SMNVEV (reference sequence). Trimming took off 5 bases at V and 0 bases at J, with 14 bases between the two ends. The CDR3 spells CASSPWGTNSNQPQHF. In DNA form, the CDR3 reads TGTGCCAGCAGTCCCTGGGGGACAAATAGCAATCAGCCCCAGCATTTT.

This rearrangement joins TRBV20-1 to TRBJ2-1, with D perhaps TRBD2 (5 bases). The CDR3 contains 13 residues. Germline CDR1 reads DFQATT; CDR2 reads SNEGSKA (reference sequence). V gave up 5 bases and J gave up 5 bases, with 13 bases separating them. The DNA of the CDR3 is TGCAGTGCTCCCGGACTGGCAAACAATGAGCAGTTCTTC. Its protein is CSAPGLANNEQFF.

For this clonotype: Sequence at one end of the junction differs from germline and may be a read error. The chain couples TRBV5-1 to TRBJ2-1, with 7 bases matching TRBD2. The J call is uncertain, as TRBJ2-7 better fits the DNA end. Germline CDR1 SGHRS, CDR2 YFSETQ. The CDR3 has 14 amino acids. The CDR3 here is CVSSFGGSVNEQYF. In nucleotides, the CDR3 is TGCGTCAGCAGCTTTGGCGGGAGCGTCAACGAGCAGTACTTC.

The J gene is TRBJ2-1, the V gene TRBV10-3; D may be TRBD1 or TRBD2 (5 bases each). Germline V gives CDR1 ENHRY, CDR2 SYGVKD. Trimming took off 7 bases at V and 9 bases at J, with 16 bases between the two ends. The CDR3 totals 13 residues. This chain's CDR3 is CAITQRGRGEQFF. As DNA, the CDR3 is TGTGCCATCACCCAAAGGGGCCGGGGTGAGCAGTTCTTC.

The chain carries TRBV5-6 and TRBJ2-1; D assignment may be TRBD1 or TRBD2 (6 bases each). Deletions cut 1 base from V and 4 bases from J, with 15 bases between. This CDR3 region has 16 residues. The germline CDR1 and CDR2 sequences are SGHDT and YYEEEE. CDR3 sequence: CASSLRGEEPYNEQFF. Here the CDR3 DNA reads TGTGCCAGCAGCTTGAGGGGGGAGGAACCATACAATGAGCAGTTCTTC.

This sequence joins TRBV6-1 and TRBJ2-1; possible D gene TRBD2, 5 bases. V dropped 7 bases and J dropped 3 bases, with 10 bases sitting between them. The CDR3 contains 13 residues. Looked up from germline, CDR1 is MNHNS and CDR2 is SASEGT. The CDR3, as DNA: TGTGCCAGCACCGGGGTGAACTACAATGAGCAGTTCTTC. Translated: CASTGVNYNEQFF.

The rearrangement links TRBV7-9 to TRBJ2-2, with TRBD2 matching 9 bases. Germline assignment: CDR1 SEHNR and CDR2 FQNEAQ (reference sequence). The CDR3 contains 18 residues. Trimming removed 5 bases from V and 3 bases from J; junction bases left unmatched: 13. CDR3 protein: CASSTTSGRSRHTGELFF. CDR3 nucleotides: TGTGCCAGCAGCACGACGAGCGGGAGGTCCAGGCACACCGGGGAGCTGTTTTTT.

This rearrangement joins TRBV5-6 to TRBJ1-5, with 7 nucleotides matching TRBD1. This CDR3 has 16 amino acids. The V and J ends lost 0 bases and 3 bases, in that order; junction bases with no gene match: 6. The germline V gene encodes CDR1 SGHDT and CDR2 YYEEEE. CDR3 loop: CASSLARTGINQPQHF. CDR3 coding DNA: TGTGCCAGCAGCTTGGCGAGGACAGGTATCAATCAGCCCCAGCATTTT.

V usage is TRBV7-2 and J usage is TRBJ2-7; 12 bases agree with TRBD2. The CDR3 is 17 residues long. J lost 1 base, V lost 2 bases, and 6 bases had no gene match. Germline-derived CDR1 and CDR2 are SGHTA and FQGNSA. CDR3 coding DNA: TGTGCCAGCAGCTTATCTTTCCTAGCGGGAGGGTCCTACGAGCAGTACTTC. It codes for CASSLSFLAGGSYEQYF.

A word on this clonotype: A junction boundary mismatches the germline segment, possibly from a read error. The chain uses TRBV20-1 and TRBJ2-1; 9 nucleotides align to TRBD2. Germline V lookup: CDR1 DFQATT, CDR2 SNEGSKA (reference sequence). The CDR3 totals 14 residues. CDR3 coding DNA: TGCAGTGCTAGCGGGACTAGCTCCTGCAATGAGCAGTTCTTC. Protein sequence: CSASGTSSCNEQFF.

Comment on this clonotype: Given the absence of the conserved phenylalanine or tryptophan at the CDR3 end, a read error is likely. The chain links TRBV11-2 to TRBJ2-5; D call uncertain. The J call is doubtful: the DNA matches TRBJ2-1 better. The CDR3 length is 12 residues. Germline CDR1 reads SGHAT; CDR2 reads FQNNGV. CDR3: CASSWTEETQFC. DNA for the CDR3: TGTGCCAGCAGCTGGACGGAAGAGACCCAGTTCTGC.